These 29 T cell receptor beta chains were all obtained from the same sample, sequenced in a study of blood T cells in healthy people across ages. A sample-barcoded 5' primer and a J-beta primer mix were used in a second PCR of roughly 7 to 11 cycles. TCRdb reprocessed the 5' RACE reads with MiXCR, giving one entry per CDR3 protein. The data contain approximately 1.5 million distinct CDR3 sequences, approximately 42% of them singletons. The sample consisted of blood. The receptors here all came from a woman between 18 and 29 years old in good health.

This clonotype turned up a few times. This chain connects TRBV20-1 to TRBJ2-2, with D perhaps given as TRBD1 or TRBD2 (5 bases each). The V and J ends lost 2 bases and 6 bases respectively, with 22 bases between them. CDR3 size: 17 residues. CDR1 and CDR2 from the germline V gene are DFQATT and SNEGSKA (reference sequence). CDR3: CSARWGAGHEWPGELFF. As DNA, the CDR3 is TGCAGTGCTAGATGGGGAGCAGGGCATGAGTGGCCCGGGGAGCTGTTTTTT.

The J gene is TRBJ1-1, the V gene TRBV6-2 or TRBV6-3; D perhaps matches TRBD1 (6 bases). The CDR3 totals 18 residues. The V end lost 2 bases, the J end lost 6 bases, and 25 bases lay between the germline ends. Germline-derived CDR1 and CDR2 are MNHEY and SVGEGT. CDR3 in amino acids: CASSYPRSGAEHPAEAFF. The CDR3 coding sequence is TGTGCCAGCAGTTACCCTAGATCGGGGGCTGAGCACCCCGCTGAAGCTTTCTTT.

This sequence joins TRBV5-1 and TRBJ1-1; 9 bases agree with TRBD1. Germline loops: CDR1 SGHRS, CDR2 YFSETQ. The CDR3 spans 15 residues. J lost 4 bases, V lost 0 bases, and 4 bases had no gene match. The CDR3 is CASSLGTGVGTEAFF. The CDR3 coding sequence is TGCGCCAGCAGCTTGGGGACAGGGGTCGGCACTGAAGCTTTCTTT.

This clonotype was recorded a few times. J is TRBJ1-4 and V is TRBV20-1, with D hard to call. V lost 1 base and J lost 8, with 14 bases in between. Germline-derived CDR1 and CDR2 are DFQATT and SNEGSKA (reference sequence). This CDR3 is built from 14 residues. The chain's CDR3 is CSARVSREAEKLFF. The CDR3 coding sequence is TGCAGTGCTAGAGTCTCCCGGGAGGCGGAAAAACTGTTTTTT.

V gene TRBV4-3 combines with J gene TRBJ2-1, with 9 bases identical to TRBD2. CDR3 size: 15 residues. V shed 0 bases and J 6 bases; nucleotides not matched to a gene: 3. Looked up from germline, CDR1 is LGHNA and CDR2 is YSLEER. CDR3 sequence (DNA): TGCGCCAGCAGCCAAGATGGGGGACTAGCCAATGAGCAGTTCTTC. Amino acids: CASSQDGGLANEQFF.

The J gene is TRBJ1-1, the V gene TRBV4-1, with 9 bases fitting TRBD1. Germline V gives CDR1 MGHRA, CDR2 YSYEKL. J gave up 6 bases and V 2 bases, and 4 bases lay outside the gene matches. The CDR3 covers 14 residues. CDR3: CASSQTGGYPEAFF. DNA for the CDR3: TGCGCCAGCAGCCAAACAGGGGGCTATCCTGAAGCTTTCTTT.

This clonotype occurred many times. This chain links TRBV28 with TRBJ2-5; D possibly corresponds to TRBD2 (5 bases). The CDR3 extends over 14 amino acids. CDR1 and CDR2 (germline): MDHEN, SYDVKM. Trimming shortened V by 2 bases and J by 5 bases, and 12 bases separated the two germline ends. The CDR3 region is CASSLGLAYETQYF. The CDR3 DNA follows: TGTGCCAGCAGTTTAGGCCTAGCTTATGAGACCCAGTACTTC. Filled out from reference TRBV28 and TRBJ2-5, the complete variable domain reads DVKVTQSSRYLVKRTGEKVFLECVQDMDHENMFWYRQDPGLGLRLIYFSYDVKMKEKGDIPEGYSVSREKKERFSLILESASTNQTSMYLCASSLGLAYETQYFGPGTRLLVL.

The J gene is TRBJ1-2, the V gene TRBV20-1, with D maybe TRBD1 (5 bases). There are 16 residues in the CDR3. Per the germline V gene, CDR1 is DFQATT and CDR2 is SNEGSKA (reference sequence). V was shortened by 3 bases and J by 2 bases, with 19 bases between the two germline ends. CDR3 protein: CSARGGVGVLNYGYTF. For the CDR3, the DNA is TGCAGTGCTAGGGGGGGGGTTGGGGTACTAAACTATGGCTACACCTTC.

This clonotype has just a few counts. V usage is TRBV29-1 and J usage is TRBJ2-5; 8 nucleotides align to TRBD2. There are 15 residues in the CDR3. Germline CDR1 reads SQVTM; CDR2 reads ANQGSEA. Trimming cost V 0 bases and J 5 bases; bases outside gene matches: 8. The CDR3 loop reads CSVEDTSGPLETQYF. The CDR3 DNA reads as TGCAGCGTTGAAGACACTAGCGGACCGCTGGAGACCCAGTACTTC.

The V and J genes are TRBV4-2 and TRBJ2-5; the match to TRBD1 covers 8 bases. The tail of the sequence fits TRBJ2-7 better, so the J call may be wrong. CDR3 size: 15 residues. Germline CDR1 and CDR2: LGHNA and YNFKEQ. The CDR3 DNA follows: TGTGCCAGCAGCCACCGGACAGGGTCTGTAATCGAGCAGTACTTC. It is translated as CASSHRTGSVIEQYF.

The rearrangement links TRBV6-5 to TRBJ2-7; 9 nucleotides agree with TRBD1. The CDR3 spans 15 residues. CDR1 and CDR2 from the germline V gene are MNHEY and SVGAGI. V trimming: 7 bases; J trimming: 5 bases; junction bases outside the gene matches: 12. The CDR3 bases are TGTGCCAGCACGGGGAGGACAGGGGTGAGGAACGAGCAGTACTTC. Its protein product is CASTGRTGVRNEQYF.

This chain uses TRBV20-1 with TRBJ2-3; TRBD2 is a possible D gene (5 bases). Germline V CDR1 and CDR2: DFQATT, SNEGSKA (reference sequence). The V gene lost 5 bases and the J gene lost 6 bases, with 21 bases spanning the gap. The CDR3 contains 15 residues. CDR3 sequence: CSAQRASGPRDTQYF. The CDR3 DNA reads TGCAGTGCTCAAAGGGCGAGCGGCCCCCGGGATACGCAGTATTTT.

This clonotype was observed once. This chain uses TRBV6-2 or TRBV6-3 with TRBJ1-4, with D possibly TRBD1 on 6 matching bases. CDR3 length equals 15 residues. Germline values: CDR1 MNHEY, CDR2 SVGEGT. Trimming stripped 4 bases from V and 10 bases from J, with 19 bases between. In DNA, the CDR3 is TGTGCCAGCAGTTTTCCGCGGACAGTTCCTCCAAAACTGTTTTTT. This codes for CASSFPRTVPPKLFF.

This sequence joins TRBV21-1 and TRBJ1-2; the table's D call TRBD1 went unverified against the DNA. TRBV21-1 is shown as a pseudogene. The CDR3 consists of 16 residues. DNA for the CDR3: TGTGCCAGGGGGGGGACAGGGGGCGATAGAGTAAATGGCTACACCTTC. Translated: CARGGTGGDRVNGYTF.

The rearrangement links TRBV10-2 to TRBJ2-2; D unclear. V was clipped by 0 bases and J by 5 bases, with 7 bases between them. The germline V gene encodes CDR1 WSHSY and CDR2 SAAADI. The CDR3 is 14 residues long. DNA for the CDR3: TGCGCCAGCAGTGAGTCGGGCAGTACCGGGGAGCTGTTTTTT. This sequence encodes CASSESGSTGELFF.

V gene TRBV6-2 or TRBV6-3 combines with J gene TRBJ1-2; D remains ambiguous. CDR3 length: 13 residues. Trimming stripped 2 bases from V and 1 base from J, with 5 bases between. Germline loops: CDR1 MNHEY, CDR2 SVGEGT. DNA for the CDR3: TGTGCCAGCAGTTACAACGGTAACTATGGCTACACCTTC. It encodes CASSYNGNYGYTF.

The gene calls are TRBV10-3 and TRBJ1-2, with TRBD1 matching over 9 bases. This CDR3 spans 14 amino acids. Germline assignment: CDR1 ENHRY and CDR2 SYGVKD. Trimming at V came to 2 bases and at J to 7 bases, leaving 5 bases not matched to a gene. The CDR3 is CAISENRGPIGYTF. In DNA form, the CDR3 reads TGTGCCATCAGTGAGAACAGGGGGCCGATTGGCTACACCTTC.

At least ten counts were recorded for this clonotype. The gene calls are TRBV27 and TRBJ1-2; no clear D. The ends were cut back, 5 bases at V and 2 bases at J, with 12 bases in the middle. CDR3 size: 14 residues. Looked up from germline, CDR1 is MNHEY and CDR2 is SMNVEV (reference sequence). The CDR3 here is CASSLSAGNYGYTF. The CDR3 coding sequence is TGTGCCAGCAGTCTTTCTGCGGGGAACTATGGCTACACCTTC.

The sample holds a few counts of this clonotype. This rearrangement joins TRBV7-9 to TRBJ1-2, with a tentative D call TRBD1 (6 bases). Germline-derived CDR1 and CDR2 are SEHNR and FQNEAQ (reference sequence). The CDR3 consists of 16 residues. Trimming took 4 bases from V and 0 from J, leaving 15 bases between them. CDR3 coding DNA: TGTGCCAGCAGCTCCCCTGCGGACAGCTCTAACTATGGCTACACCTTC. Amino acids: CASSSPADSSNYGYTF. The variable domain in full, with the rest retrieved from reference TRBV7-9 and TRBJ1-2, is DTGVSQNPRHKITKRGQNVTFRCDPISEHNRLYWYRQTLGQGPEFLTYFQNEAQLEKSRLLSDRFSAERPKGSFSTLEIQRTEQGDSAMYLCASSSPADSSNYGYTFGSGTRLTVV.

This clonotype was detected a few times. The rearrangement links TRBV6-1 to TRBJ1-1; 7 bases fit TRBD1. The CDR3 consists of 16 residues. With V trimmed by 3 bases and J by 4 bases, 11 bases remained unmatched. Germline V gene lookup returns CDR1 MNHNS and CDR2 SASEGT. The CDR3 region is CASSEQGVRLFTEAFF. For the CDR3, the DNA is TGTGCCAGCAGTGAGCAGGGGGTACGGTTATTCACTGAAGCTTTCTTT.

The sample holds a few counts of this clonotype. This chain uses TRBV14 with TRBJ1-2; 7 positions agree with TRBD1. Germline V lookup: CDR1 SGHDN, CDR2 FVKESK. The CDR3 spans 14 residues. Germline trimming cut 5 bases from V and 4 bases from J; bases unmatched to any gene: 7. The chain's CDR3 is CASSGDSLAYGYTF. In DNA form, the CDR3 reads TGTGCCAGCAGCGGGGACAGCTTAGCCTATGGCTACACCTTC. The complete variable domain, with remaining parts taken from reference TRBV14 and TRBJ1-2, reads EAGVTQFPSHSVIEKGQTVTLRCDPISGHDNLYWYRRVMGKEIKFLLHFVKESKQDESGMPNNRFLAERTGGTYSTLKVQPAELEDSGVYFCASSGDSLAYGYTFGSGTRLTVV.

The chain recombines TRBV29-1 with TRBJ1-2, with unresolved D. Trimming removed 0 bases at V and 5 bases at J, with 13 bases between. CDR3 size: 14 residues. CDR1 and CDR2 (germline): SQVTM, ANQGSEA. The CDR3 protein is CSVEDRRDRYGYTF. CDR3 in DNA: TGCAGCGTTGAAGATCGACGGGATCGATATGGCTACACCTTC. The full variable domain, in which reference TRBV29-1 and TRBJ1-2 provide the parts outside the CDR3, is SAVISQKPSRDICQRGTSLTIQCQVDSQVTMMFWYRQQPGQSLTLIATANQGSEATYESGFVIDKFPISRPNLTFSTLTVSNMSPEDSSIYLCSVEDRRDRYGYTFGSGTRLTVV.

The CDR3 loop is CASSQRDGTTYGYTF. CDR3 DNA: TGTGCCAGCAGCCAGCGGGACGGTACTACCTATGGCTACACCTTC. V and J are TRBV3-1 and TRBJ1-2, with D perhaps matching TRBD1 (5 bases). The germline V gene encodes CDR1 LGHDT and CDR2 YNNKEL (reference sequence). The ends were cut back, 3 bases at V and 4 bases at J, with 15 bases in the middle. The CDR3 sequence is 15 residues long.

V usage is TRBV10-3 and J usage is TRBJ2-1, with D possibly being TRBD1 or TRBD2 (5 bases each). This CDR3 region has 11 residues. Trimming removed 10 bases at V and 13 bases at J, with 17 bases between. Germline values: CDR1 ENHRY, CDR2 SYGVKD. The CDR3 coding sequence is TGTGCCACCGGGACCTGGGAGACCCAGTTCTTC. Protein sequence: CATGTWETQFF.

The rearrangement links TRBV7-9 to TRBJ2-7, with a possible D match to TRBD1 (6 bases). Trimming took 5 bases from V and 2 from J, leaving 16 bases between them. Germline assignment: CDR1 SEHNR and CDR2 FQNEAQ (reference sequence). CDR3 length: 15 residues. CDR3 DNA: TGTGCCAGCAGCCAATGGGACACACAGGCCTACGAGCAGTACTTC. Its translation: CASSQWDTQAYEQYF.

This clonotype has only a few counts. This chain uses TRBV12-3 or TRBV12-4 with TRBJ2-3; TRBD1 matches 7 bases. J was trimmed by 5 bases and V by 6 bases; bases with no gene match: 8. CDR3 length equals 14 residues. In DNA form, the CDR3 reads TGTGCCAGCAGGGAGAAAGGACAGGTAGATACGCAGTATTTT. This sequence encodes CASREKGQVDTQYF.

The V gene is TRBV20-1, the J gene TRBJ2-1, with 9 bases that match TRBD2. J lost 9 bases, V lost 5 bases, and 23 bases had no gene match. This CDR3 has 18 residues. CDR1 is DFQATT and CDR2 is SNEGSKA in the germline V gene (reference sequence). The CDR3 reads CSASILRGRGGRWREQFF. CDR3 DNA sequence: TGCAGTGCTTCCATCCTCCGGGGGCGGGGGGGCCGTTGGCGTGAGCAGTTCTTC.

The chain carries TRBV27 and TRBJ2-7; weak D call: TRBD2 (6 bases). The V and J ends lost 5 bases and 3 bases respectively, with 14 bases between them. The CDR3 is 14 amino acids. Per the germline V gene, CDR1 is MNHEY and CDR2 is SMNVEV (reference sequence). This chain's CDR3 is CASSPRSSVYEQYF. CDR3 bases: TGTGCCAGCAGTCCCCGGTCTAGCGTCTACGAGCAGTACTTC.

The table lists this clonotype with a few counts. The rearrangement joins TRBV5-1 to TRBJ2-7; no firm D call. There are 14 residues in the CDR3. Trimming cost V 4 bases and J 0 bases, with 11 bases left between them. Germline-derived CDR1 and CDR2 are SGHRS and YFSETQ. CDR3 bases: TGCGCCAGCAGCCCCGAACTGAGCTCCTACGAGCAGTACTTC. Amino acid sequence: CASSPELSSYEQYF.